This entry features one TCR beta chain sequence. The antigen it binds to is not known. Per-base qualities were not stored, and no clone one base away is much larger. The cohort comprised 670 or so healthy bone marrow donors. All cohort members were sampled while nominally healthy, although unrecorded immune exposures were likely present. The donor tested CMV seronegative, placing the donor among the 350 or so seronegative members of the cohort. Each donor provided a peripheral blood sample, and peripheral blood mononuclear cells were used for TCR beta sequencing. The Qiagen DNeasy Blood Extraction Kit was used to extract genomic DNA from the blood cell samples. This sample is part of a study of cytomegalovirus exposure and HLA in healthy donors listed by TCRdb under 2017. Background for the entire study: In an earlier analysis of around 540 of the donors, 250 to 300 Gb of sequence data and 100 million or so unique TCR beta sequences from roughly 200 million T cells were reported. About 320 gigabases of sequencing data and tens of millions of unique TCR sequences were included in an early release covering roughly 600 HLA-typed donors. The genetic ancestry cluster associated with self-reported Caucasian donors included 80% to 90% of the roughly 410 genotyped donors. The aim of the study was to test whether cataloging public T cell receptors could identify signatures of past pathogen exposure. The study profiled the T cell repertoires of more than 500 subjects by immunosequencing and related them to cytomegalovirus serostatus. A separate validation cohort of 100 to 150 different subjects was used in addition to the roughly 620-subject first cohort. The study combined high-throughput TCR immunosequencing, statistical association of individual TCRs with disease status, and machine learning to predict cytomegalovirus infection status. A later analysis re-analyzed previously published TCR beta repertoires from roughly 600 donors and added high-resolution HLA genotyping to study TCR occurrence patterns. Rather than drawing on any new phenotypic data, the later analysis identified candidate immune exposures from TCR beta sequences and the way those sequences occurred across donors. To decide whether each TCR beta V gene segment behaved as functional or pseudogenic, an earlier analysis of some 600 of the donors relied on high-throughput TCR beta sequencing. Donor age, sex, ethnicity and CMV serostatus were compiled alongside the repertoire data. A later genetic analysis took genome-wide SNP genotypes for about 65% of the roughly 670 donors and used that subset as a discovery cohort. Every repertoire in the discovery cohort had been generated on one and the same sequencing platform. Both class I and class II loci were covered by HLA typing, at four-digit resolution. The number of typed donors differed by locus: about 629-640 for A, B, C, DRB1 and DQB1; 522 for DQA1; 606 for DPA1; and approximately 450 for DPB1. Five DR-DQ haplotypes were handled as single units for association and clustering, since linkage in the cohort was strong. On average, roughly 240,000 unique TCR beta nucleotide sequences were sequenced per donor among roughly 430 genotyped donors of the cohort, with 15% to 20% of those sequences being non-productive.

Counted from cysteine to phenylalanine, this CDR3 has 16 amino acids. Only CDR3 DNA is held: 48 bases, read in frame from base 1. CDR1 and CDR2 were assigned from the germline V gene as SGHRS and YFSETQ. From V the trimming removes 5 bases and from J it removes 3 bases, while the gene matches leave 10 bases of the junction unaccounted for. Paper-wide results and their limitations: A later genetic analysis associated a missense DCLRE1C variant with V-gene and J-gene trimming of TCR beta chains, and an independent cohort replicated the association. In vitro tests confirmed that a few of the cytomegalovirus-associated TCR beta chains recognize cytomegalovirus antigens. Most TCR sequences were observed very rarely across donors, whereas some public TCRs were present in many individuals. A later genetic analysis reported fewer N-insertions in productive TCRs among donors in an Asian-associated ancestry cluster than the approximately 700-donor mean. The study gave a list of about 170 TCR beta chains associated with cytomegalovirus. In a later analysis, several top co-occurrence clusters were reported to appear linked to parvovirus B19, influenza, CMV and Epstein-Barr virus. CMV serostatus was the only immune exposure information available for the cohort. In this cohort, only TCR beta chains were sequenced, and detectable features were limited by the absence of alpha or paired-chain data. Sequencing depth was assumed to be roughly uniform across donors in the presence/absence analyses, though that assumption may not hold. A further reported finding was that TCR beta sequences accurately predicted the HLA-A and HLA-B alleles for most subjects in the first cohort. When HLA alleles, especially DR and DQ, strongly co-occurred, attributing TCR associations to individual alleles was difficult. In an earlier analysis of more than 450 of the donors, most TCR beta V segments were observed in productive rearrangements about 87% or about 30% of the time, broadly matching IMGT annotations. Because counts were too low, more than 15 rarely observed V segments, including chromosome 9 orphons, were excluded from the earlier analysis of several hundred of the donors. A later analysis found that TCR association rates varied across HLA loci, with DRB1 alleles showing the most associated TCRs and HLA-C alleles the fewest. Because HLA typing was unavailable for some donors at each locus, only the typed subset was used in association tests. In a later analysis, HLA-associated TCR beta chains showed more clonal expansion and lower generation probabilities than non-associated chains that were equally common. Some IMGT-functional V segments, including TRBV6-2 and TRBV6-3, could not be told apart with the 87-base-pair reads, so those segments were excluded. The classifier was reported to diagnose cytomegalovirus status with high specificity and sensitivity in both the original and validation cohorts. A cluster of highly shared sequence variants was judged likely to represent a technical artifact of the sequencing pipeline. In a later analysis, 16,951 TCR beta sequences were associated with specific HLA alleles at a false discovery rate of 0.05. Correlated functional status among segregating V segments might be attributable to linkage disequilibrium, but an unknown experimental factor could not be ruled out. The authors suggested that the approach could potentially be extended to other disease states and immunological phenotypes. Most CMV-associated TCR beta chains appeared to be HLA-restricted in a later analysis, and the HLA associations seemed to be driven largely by CMV exposure.

Preparation of the library involved the immunoSEQ multiplex PCR assay. For the multiplex PCR, a mixture combining 60 forward primers for TCR Vbeta segments and 13 reverse primers for TCR Jbeta segments was used. Amplification of the CDR3 region of rearranged TCR beta genes was performed with a multiplex PCR assay on genomic DNA. Amplified TCR beta libraries were sequenced as 87-base-pair reads on the Illumina HiSeq System. Under the source paper's analysis protocol: A later analysis counted approximately 74 million unique TCR beta chains across the 550 to 800 repertoires, and around 12 million of these chains were shared by at least two donors. To remove PCR and sequencing errors, raw reads were error-corrected and collapsed into unique sequences using a nearest-neighbor algorithm that merged closely related sequences. V, D and J gene segments were assigned by aligning CDR3 sequences to IMGT reference sequences. For a sequence to be retained, at least a six-nucleotide match to both a V gene segment and a J gene segment was required. Rearrangements were classified as productive when the CDR3 lacked stop codons and remained in frame with V and J, and all other rearrangements were classified as non-productive. Following IMGT convention, CDR3 was defined as the stretch from the second conserved V-encoded cysteine up to the conserved J-encoded phenylalanine. The earlier analysis of about 570 of the donors excluded any sequence lacking an unambiguous match to a single V gene segment. An earlier analysis of a few hundred of the donors called V segments functional above 56.7% productive rearrangements and segregating when the between-donor standard deviation exceeded 5%. A statistical classification framework was built to diagnose cytomegalovirus status from the catalog of TCR beta chain sequences. V and J gene assignment, in a later analysis, came from comparing TCR nucleotide sequences with IMGT/GENE-DB human TR gene sequences. In a later analysis, CDR3 sequences and most-parsimonious VDJ recombination scenarios were assigned using the TCRdist pipeline. In a later analysis, each TCR beta chain was defined by its CDR3 amino acid sequence together with its V-gene family, and reads without a unique V-gene family were excluded. As a way to deal with suspected cross-contamination and a sequencing artifact, a later analysis dropped 640 or so nucleotide sequences that were highly shared and had low generation probability. A later analysis calculated a clonal expansion index for each public chain from normalized within-repertoire ranks of inferred template counts. In a later analysis, generation probabilities were computed using a VDJ recombination model fitted to out-of-frame rearrangements, and the results were checked against IGoR. In a later analysis, TCR-TCR, TCR-HLA and TCR-CMV co-occurrence was scored with hypergeometric tests, and a repertoire-size bias correction was applied to TCR pairs. A later analysis estimated false discovery rates by permuting HLA or CMV assignments 20 times. In a later analysis, co-occurring TCRs were grouped using DBSCAN, and TCRdist sequence similarity was added for clustering within HLA-allele-positive subsets. Co-occurrence clustering excluded repertoires with fewer than 30,000 or more than 120,000 public chains, plus five with anomalous nucleotide sharing. TCRdb mirrors the immuneACCESS table, restricted to in-frame sequences. Some clones are absent from its copies; in checked studies, under half trace to an unresolved V gene, and the reason for the others is unknown. V and J calls and clone size are copied from that table; D and trimming were computed from the DNA. In all, the sample holds 180,000 or so clones, and 82% of those were seen once. The ten most abundant clones make up 1.5% to 1.7% of the sample.

The chain employs TRBV5-1 and TRBJ2-1; the junction holds 8 bases that match TRBD1. This sequence originates from a man in his forties in good health and CMV-seronegative. The sample was PBMCs. The CDR3 region reads CASSLLQGAGYNEQFF. The DNA sequence is TGCGCCAGCAGTTTACTGCAGGGGGCTGGCTACAATGAGCAGTTCTTC.